This passage covers 30 T cell receptor beta chains from one sample sequenced in a study of cytomegalovirus exposure and HLA in healthy donors. The PCR ran on 60 Vbeta and 13 Jbeta primers. Libraries were prepared by immunoSEQ multiplex PCR; TCRdb keeps only in-frame clonotypes and omits some of them. The table includes hundreds of thousands of clones, more than 60% detected once. The specimen was PBMCs. The receptors were sampled from a girl aged 2 to 10 in good health and CMV-seronegative.

This clone was observed a handful of times. V and J are TRBV6-4 and TRBJ2-5; TRBD2 aligns across 13 bases. Unmatched junction bases numbered 9, after V lost 4 bases and J lost 1 base. This CDR3 has 18 amino acids. Germline V CDR1 and CDR2: MRHNA, SNTAGT. The CDR3 DNA reads TGTGCCAGCAGTGTCTTGACTAGCGGGGGGCCGGTCCAAGAGACCCAGTACTTC. It is translated as CASSVLTSGGPVQETQYF.

The chain links TRBV10-3 to TRBJ1-5; tentative D call: TRBD1 (6 bases). V was clipped by 4 bases and J by 2 bases, with 9 bases between them. CDR1 and CDR2 (germline): ENHRY, SYGVKD. This CDR3 spans 14 amino acids. CDR3 nucleotide sequence: TGTGCCATCAGTGCACAGGGTGGCAATCAGCCCCAGCATTTT. It yields the protein CAISAQGGNQPQHF.

V is TRBV6-5 and J is TRBJ1-2; 10 nucleotides align to TRBD1. CDR1 is MNHEY and CDR2 is SVGAGI in the germline V gene. This CDR3 has 14 amino acids. The trim removed 1 base at V and 8 bases at J, leaving 4 bases unmatched. This CDR3 is CASSYLGTGEGYTF. The CDR3 DNA follows: TGTGCCAGCAGTTACTTAGGGACAGGGGAAGGCTACACCTTC.

This clone was counted a single time. The chain recombines TRBV7-9 with TRBJ2-1, with 8 bases matching TRBD2. The junction had 11 bases not matched to a gene; V was cut back by 5 bases and J by 5 bases. The CDR3 consists of 16 residues. The V gene's germline CDR1 is SEHNR and CDR2 FQNEAQ (reference sequence). The CDR3 DNA sequence: TGTGCCAGCAGCGCGACCCGAGCGGGGGTAGACAATGAGCAGTTCTTC. It yields the protein CASSATRAGVDNEQFF.

This CDR3 is CASSPPDTSPVGFF. The CDR3 coding sequence is TGTGCCAGCTCACCACCGGACACATCACCCGTCGGTTTCTTT. The genes are TRBV18 and TRBJ1-1; D perhaps matches TRBD1 (5 bases). Germline loops: CDR1 KGHSH, CDR2 LQKENI. The CDR3 has 14 residues. V was pared by 0 bases and J by 13 bases, with 18 bases between.

This chain uses TRBV14 with TRBJ2-3, with 10 bases fitting TRBD2. Trimming took 5 bases from V and 1 from J; bases not matched to a gene: 9. Germline V gene data show CDR1 as SGHDN and CDR2 as FVKESK. The CDR3 is made up of 17 amino acids. The CDR3 DNA reads as TGTGCCAGCAGCAGAACTAGCGGGACCTGGGGCACAGATACGCAGTATTTT. Translation: CASSRTSGTWGTDTQYF.

The chain is built from TRBV6-5 and TRBJ2-1, with a possible D match to TRBD2 (7 bases). This CDR3 region has 13 residues. Trimming took 11 bases from V and 10 from J, leaving 21 bases between them. In germline, CDR1 is MNHEY, CDR2 SVGAGI. The CDR3 nucleotides read TGTGCCGCCAGAAGGGGGGGCGGGCACGAGCAGTTCTTC. Amino acid sequence: CAARRGGGHEQFF.

The genes are TRBV5-1 and TRBJ2-5; D perhaps matches TRBD2 (6 bases). V lost 5 bases and J lost 2, with 19 bases in between. This CDR3 region has 16 residues. Germline CDR1 and CDR2: SGHRS and YFSETQ. This chain's CDR3 is CASRRAYGGLQETQYF. The CDR3 nucleotides read TGCGCCAGCAGAAGGGCCTATGGGGGGTTACAAGAGACCCAGTACTTC.

Regarding this clone: The junction does not match germline at one end; this may be a read error. The genes are TRBV7-9 and TRBJ1-5, with D unresolved. The CDR3 totals 12 residues. Germline V gives CDR1 SEHNR, CDR2 FQNEAQ (reference sequence). The CDR3: CSSSDMSQPQHF. The CDR3, as DNA: TGTTCCAGCAGCGACATGAGCCAGCCCCAGCATTTT.

This clone was seen once. The chain links TRBV2 to TRBJ1-2; D perhaps matches TRBD1 (6 bases). V was shortened by 8 bases and J by 0 bases, with 10 bases between the two germline ends. This CDR3 comprises 13 residues. Per the germline V gene, CDR1 is SNHLY and CDR2 is FYNNEI. The CDR3 here is CASCDRPNYGYTF. The CDR3 nucleotides read TGTGCCAGCTGCGACAGGCCTAACTATGGCTACACCTTC.

The V call is TRBV4-1, the J call TRBJ1-3; D is uncertain. The V gene's germline CDR1 is MGHRA and CDR2 YSYEKL. With 0 bases removed from V and 0 bases from J, the gap between germline ends came to 12 bases. The CDR3 consists of 17 residues. This CDR3 reads CASSQDMGRPSGNTIYF. The CDR3 coding sequence is TGCGCCAGCAGCCAAGATATGGGCAGGCCCTCTGGAAACACCATATATTTT.

The rearrangement links TRBV19 to TRBJ2-5; D might be TRBD2 (6 bases). Germline loops: CDR1 LNHDA, CDR2 SQIVND (reference sequence). Between the trimmed V and J ends, which lost 4 bases and 1 base, there was a span of 10 bases. The CDR3 has 14 residues. The CDR3 here is CASSTVSGQETQYF. The CDR3, as DNA: TGTGCCAGTAGTACCGTTAGCGGCCAAGAGACCCAGTACTTC.

V is TRBV4-1 and J is TRBJ2-1, with 11 bases matching TRBD2. The CDR3 extends over 19 amino acids. The V gene's germline CDR1 is MGHRA and CDR2 YSYEKL. V was clipped by 1 base and J by 8 bases; unmatched bases: 16. CDR3 bases: TGCGCCAGCAGCCAAGTTATAGCGGGGGGGCGAGTCAAGGGGGATGAGCAGTTCTTC. Translation: CASSQVIAGGRVKGDEQFF.

The chain couples TRBV6-5 to TRBJ2-5, with D perhaps TRBD2 (7 bases). Trimming stripped 7 bases from V and 1 base from J, with 16 bases between. From germline, CDR1 is MNHEY and CDR2 SVGAGI. The CDR3 contains 15 residues. CDR3 bases: TGTGCCAGCATGGCCCTCGGGGGGCTCCAAGAGACCCAGTACTTC. Protein product: CASMALGGLQETQYF.

The gene calls are TRBV29-1 and TRBJ2-1; 16 nucleotides align to TRBD2. V lost 4 bases, J lost 9 bases, and 12 bases stayed unmatched. CDR3 length: 17 amino acids. Looked up from germline, CDR1 is SQVTM and CDR2 is ANQGSEA. The CDR3 coding sequence is TGCAGCGTTGCCGGGACTAGCGGGAGGGCCGCTCGTGGTGAGCAGTTCTTC. This gives the protein CSVAGTSGRAARGEQFF.

The V gene is TRBV7-9, the J gene TRBJ2-5; 7 positions agree with TRBD2. J was trimmed by 6 bases and V by 5 bases; bases with no gene match: 12. Germline-derived CDR1 and CDR2 are SEHNR and FQNEAQ (reference sequence). This CDR3 has 15 amino acids. CDR3 in amino acids: CASSLDAGRVQTQYF. The CDR3 DNA reads TGTGCCAGCAGCCTCGACGCAGGGAGGGTTCAGACCCAGTACTTC.

This chain connects TRBV6-6 to TRBJ1-2, with D maybe TRBD1 (5 bases). Per germline, CDR1 MNHNY and CDR2 SVGAGI (reference sequence). There are 13 residues in the CDR3. V gave up 6 bases and J gave up 8 bases, with 16 bases separating them. DNA of the CDR3: TGTGCCAGCAGCCCGACCAACCGGGGGGGCTACACCTTC. It specifies CASSPTNRGGYTF.

V is TRBV25-1 and J is TRBJ1-4; D is ambiguous. The CDR3 has 13 residues. Germline CDR1 MGHDK, CDR2 SYGVNS. The ends were cut back, 7 bases at V and 0 bases at J, with 6 bases in the middle. CDR3 in amino acids: CASTGTTNEKLFF. The CDR3 coding sequence is TGTGCCAGCACCGGGACAACTAATGAAAAACTGTTTTTT.

CDR3 nucleotides: TGTGCCAGCAGCTACTATATGGGACAGGGCAATCAGCCCCAGCATTTT. As protein: CASSYYMGQGNQPQHF. This chain links TRBV7-9 with TRBJ1-5, with 8 bases aligning to TRBD1. The CDR3 is 16 amino acids. Germline V CDR1 and CDR2: SEHNR, FQNEAQ (reference sequence). The V gene end was trimmed by 4 bases and the J gene end by 2 bases; junction bases not matched to a gene: 7.

The gene calls are TRBV10-3 and TRBJ2-1; TRBD2 might be the D (6 bases). Germline V lookup: CDR1 ENHRY, CDR2 SYGVKD. Trimming cost V 3 bases and J 1 base, with 10 bases left between them. The CDR3 covers 15 residues. In DNA, the CDR3 is TGTGCCATCAGTGACGGGGGTCTTTCCTACAATGAGCAGTTCTTC. As protein: CAISDGGLSYNEQFF.

The chain has TRBV6-6 and TRBJ2-7; 9 nucleotides match TRBD2. From germline, CDR1 is MNHNY and CDR2 SVGAGI (reference sequence). CDR3 length: 16 residues. With V trimmed by 7 bases and J by 6 bases, 16 bases remained unmatched. CDR3 DNA sequence: TGTGCCAGCACTATCCGACCGCGGGAGGGCCTTGGCGAGCAGTACTTC. Translation: CASTIRPREGLGEQYF.

The chain carries TRBV5-4 and TRBJ2-1, with TRBD2 matching over 10 bases. CDR1 and CDR2 (germline): SGHNT, YYREEE (reference sequence). V lost 5 bases to trimming and J lost 4 bases; unmatched junction nucleotides: 6. The CDR3 has 15 residues. CDR3 sequence reads: CASRGAGGRYNEQFF. The CDR3, as DNA: TGTGCCAGCAGGGGAGCGGGGGGGCGGTACAATGAGCAGTTCTTC.

This clone has a single count. Here the CDR3 reads CASSPTGSNTGELFF. The CDR3 DNA reads as TGTGCCAGCAGCCCGACAGGGTCGAACACCGGGGAGCTGTTTTTT. J is TRBJ2-2 and V is TRBV7-3; 7 nucleotides line up with TRBD1. CDR3 size: 15 residues. CDR1 and CDR2 (germline): SGHTA, FQGTGA. V was clipped by 5 bases and J by 0 bases; unmatched bases: 3.

The chain employs TRBV6-5 and TRBJ2-5, with TRBD2 matching over 7 bases. The better agreement between TRBJ2-7 and the DNA end casts doubt on the J call. Germline lookup yields CDR1 MNHEY and CDR2 SVGAGI. The CDR3 has 16 residues. CDR3 DNA sequence: TGTGCCAGCAGTTACCTTAGGGAGGGGCGCACTCACGAGCAGTACTTC. This codes for CASSYLREGRTHEQYF.

The J gene is TRBJ2-7, the V gene TRBV7-9; a weak D match, TRBD2 (6 bases). Germline V gene data show CDR1 as SEHNR and CDR2 as FQNEAQ (reference sequence). The V gene lost 1 base and the J gene lost 2 bases, with 9 bases spanning the gap. The CDR3 is made up of 14 amino acids. For the CDR3, the DNA is TGTGCCAGCAGCTTAGGTGGCGGGGCCTACGAGCAGTACTTC. Its translation: CASSLGGGAYEQYF. The whole variable domain, filled in from reference TRBV7-9 and TRBJ2-7, reads DTGVSQNPRHKITKRGQNVTFRCDPISEHNRLYWYRQTLGQGPEFLTYFQNEAQLEKSRLLSDRFSAERPKGSFSTLEIQRTEQGDSAMYLCASSLGGGAYEQYFGPGTRLTVT.

The J gene is TRBJ1-1, the V gene TRBV5-5; a weak D match, TRBD1 (5 bases). V was clipped by 7 bases and J by 3 bases, with 13 bases between them. This CDR3 spans 13 amino acids. Germline V gene sequence: CDR1 SGHKS, CDR2 YYEKEE (reference sequence). As DNA, the CDR3 is TGTGCCAGCTCCTATACAGGTGACACTGAAGCTTTCTTT. Protein: CASSYTGDTEAFF.

The chain uses TRBV18 and TRBJ2-4, with 7 bases identical to TRBD1. The CDR3 is 16 amino acids. V was clipped by 0 bases and J by 5 bases; unmatched bases: 7. CDR1 and CDR2 from the germline V gene are KGHSH and LQKENI. Here the CDR3 DNA reads TGTGCCAGCTCACCACCGGTAGGACAGGTACAAAACATTCAGTACTTC. Protein: CASSPPVGQVQNIQYF. Full variable domain (remainder filled in from reference TRBV18 and TRBJ2-4): NAGVMQNPRHLVRRRGQEARLRCSPMKGHSHVYWYRQLPEEGLKFMVYLQKENIIDESGMPKERFSAEFPKEGPSILRIQQVVRGDSAAYFCASSPPVGQVQNIQYFGAGTRLSVL.

The V gene is TRBV4-2, the J gene TRBJ2-2, with D possibly being TRBD2 (5 bases). Trimming left V 1 base short and J 5 bases short, with 17 bases between. Germline CDR1 is LGHNA and CDR2 is YNFKEQ. The CDR3 runs 17 residues. The CDR3 bases are TGTGCCAGCAGCCAAGCGATGCTAGCCGGGCGGACCGGGGAGCTGTTTTTT. It translates to CASSQAMLAGRTGELFF.

The chain joins TRBV4-1 to TRBJ2-2, with a tentative D call TRBD2 (7 bases). With 0 bases removed from V and 3 bases from J, the gap between germline ends came to 14 bases. The CDR3 spans 17 residues. Germline V gives CDR1 MGHRA, CDR2 YSYEKL. The CDR3 nucleotides read TGCGCCAGCAGCCAAGAGGGGGGGGCGAGTTACACCGGGGAGCTGTTTTTT. It is translated as CASSQEGGASYTGELFF.

The gene calls are TRBV4-2 and TRBJ2-5, with D perhaps TRBD2 (5 bases). The V end was cut by 0 bases, the J end by 6 bases, with 17 bases between. The V gene's germline CDR1 is LGHNA and CDR2 YNFKEQ. This CDR3 has 16 residues. The CDR3, as DNA: TGTGCCAGCAGCCAAGAAGCACAACTAGACTTTAAGACCCAGTACTTC. Its translation is CASSQEAQLDFKTQYF.